This TCR beta chain was recovered during a study of blood T cell repertoires in COVID-19. The wider study: Material from acute and convalescent COVID-19 was sourced from the United States, Italy and Spain.

Sequenced by immunoSEQ multiplex PCR; TCRdb stores in-frame clones only, minus some. The profile shows 200,000 to 250,000 clones, about 87% of them singletons. Looked up from germline, CDR1 is MDHEN and CDR2 is SYDVKM. V was clipped by 2 bases and J by 4 bases; unmatched bases: 4. The CDR3 spans 15 residues. The rearrangement joins TRBV28 to TRBJ2-7, with 11 positions matching TRBD2. Sequenced material: PBMCs or T cells enriched from blood (not recorded which). The TCR comes from a man younger than 35 with acute COVID-19. The CDR3 DNA sequence: TGTGCCAGCAGTTTAGCCCTAGCGGGAGGTTACGAGCAGTACTTC. Protein: CASSLALAGGYEQYF.